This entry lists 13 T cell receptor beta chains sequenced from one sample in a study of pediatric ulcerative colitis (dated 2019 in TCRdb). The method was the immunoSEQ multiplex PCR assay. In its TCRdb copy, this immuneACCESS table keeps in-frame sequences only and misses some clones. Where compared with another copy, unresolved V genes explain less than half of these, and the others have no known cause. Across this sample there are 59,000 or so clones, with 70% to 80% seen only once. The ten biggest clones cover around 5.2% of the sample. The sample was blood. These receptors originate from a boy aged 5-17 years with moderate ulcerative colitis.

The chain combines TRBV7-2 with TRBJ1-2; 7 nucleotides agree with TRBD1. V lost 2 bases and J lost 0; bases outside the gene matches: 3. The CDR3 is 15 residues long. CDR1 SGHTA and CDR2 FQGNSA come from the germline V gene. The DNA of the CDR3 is TGTGCCAGCAGCTTATACAGGGGTGCTAACTATGGCTACACCTTC. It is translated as CASSLYRGANYGYTF.

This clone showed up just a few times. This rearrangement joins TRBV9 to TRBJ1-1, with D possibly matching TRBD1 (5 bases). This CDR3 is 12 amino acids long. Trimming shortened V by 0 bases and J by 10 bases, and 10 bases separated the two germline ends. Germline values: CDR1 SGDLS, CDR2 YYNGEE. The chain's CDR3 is CASSVAPGSAFF. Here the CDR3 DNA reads TGTGCCAGCAGCGTAGCCCCAGGGTCAGCTTTCTTT. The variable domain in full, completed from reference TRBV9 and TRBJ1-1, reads DSGVTQTPKHLITATGQRVTLRCSPRSGDLSVYWYQQSLDQGLQFLIQYYNGEERAKGNILERFSAQQFPDLHSELNLSSLELGDSALYFCASSVAPGSAFFGQGTRLTVV.

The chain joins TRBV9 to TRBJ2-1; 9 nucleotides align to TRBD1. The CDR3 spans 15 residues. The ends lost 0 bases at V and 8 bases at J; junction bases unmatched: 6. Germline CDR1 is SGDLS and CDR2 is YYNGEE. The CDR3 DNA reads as TGTGCCAGCAGCGTAGCGGTGGGACAGGGAGATGAGCAGTTCTTC. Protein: CASSVAVGQGDEQFF.

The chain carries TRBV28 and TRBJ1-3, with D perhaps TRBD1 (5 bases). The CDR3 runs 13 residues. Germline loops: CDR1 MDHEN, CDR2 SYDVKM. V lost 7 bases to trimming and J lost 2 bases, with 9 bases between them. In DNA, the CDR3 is TGTGCCAGCATTGAAGGGGCTGGAAACACCATATATTTT. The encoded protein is CASIEGAGNTIYF. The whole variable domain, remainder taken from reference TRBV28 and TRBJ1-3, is DVKVTQSSRYLVKRTGEKVFLECVQDMDHENMFWYRQDPGLGLRLIYFSYDVKMKEKGDIPEGYSVSREKKERFSLILESASTNQTSMYLCASIEGAGNTIYFGEGSWLTVV.

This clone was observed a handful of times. CDR3 region: CASSKSGKGLPYGYTF. DNA of the CDR3: TGTGCCAGCAGCAAATCAGGGAAGGGTTTACCCTATGGCTACACCTTC. This chain joins TRBV21-1 and TRBJ1-2; the table's D call of TRBD1 was not tested on the DNA. TRBV21-1 is assigned pseudogene status. This CDR3 comprises 16 residues.

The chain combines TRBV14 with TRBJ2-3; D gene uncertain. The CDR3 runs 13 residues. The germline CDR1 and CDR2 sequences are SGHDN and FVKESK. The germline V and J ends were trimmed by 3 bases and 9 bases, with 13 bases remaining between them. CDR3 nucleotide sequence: TGTGCCAGCAGCCATTCTAACGCCTTGACGCAGTATTTT. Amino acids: CASSHSNALTQYF.

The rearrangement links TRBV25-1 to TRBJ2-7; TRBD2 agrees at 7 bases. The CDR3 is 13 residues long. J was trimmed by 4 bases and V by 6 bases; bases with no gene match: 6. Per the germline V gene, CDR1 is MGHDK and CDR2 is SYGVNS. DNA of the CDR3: TGTGCCAGCAGGGCTAGCGGAAAGTACGAGCAGTACTTC. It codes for CASRASGKYEQYF.

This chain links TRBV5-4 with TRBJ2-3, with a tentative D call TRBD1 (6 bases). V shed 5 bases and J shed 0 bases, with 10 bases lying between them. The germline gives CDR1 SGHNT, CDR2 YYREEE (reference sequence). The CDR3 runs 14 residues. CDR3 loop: CASRPRGSTDTQYF. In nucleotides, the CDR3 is TGTGCCAGCAGACCCAGGGGTAGCACAGATACGCAGTATTTT.

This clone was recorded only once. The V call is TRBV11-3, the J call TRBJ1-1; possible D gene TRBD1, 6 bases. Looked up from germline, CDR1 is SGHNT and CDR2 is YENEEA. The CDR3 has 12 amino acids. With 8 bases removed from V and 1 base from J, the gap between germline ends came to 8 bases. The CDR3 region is CASGQQNTEAFF. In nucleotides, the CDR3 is TGTGCCAGCGGACAGCAGAACACTGAAGCTTTCTTT.

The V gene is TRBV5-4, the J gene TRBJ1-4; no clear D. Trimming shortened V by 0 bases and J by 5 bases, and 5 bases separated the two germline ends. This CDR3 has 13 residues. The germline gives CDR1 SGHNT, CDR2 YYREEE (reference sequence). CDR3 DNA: TGTGCCAGCAGCTTGGGTAGGAATGAAAAACTGTTTTTT. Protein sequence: CASSLGRNEKLFF.

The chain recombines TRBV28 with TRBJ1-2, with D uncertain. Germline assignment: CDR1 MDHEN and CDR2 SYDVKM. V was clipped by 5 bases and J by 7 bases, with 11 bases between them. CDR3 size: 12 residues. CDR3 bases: TGTGCCAGCAGTCGTGAAAGAGGTGGCTACACCTTC. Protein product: CASSRERGGYTF.

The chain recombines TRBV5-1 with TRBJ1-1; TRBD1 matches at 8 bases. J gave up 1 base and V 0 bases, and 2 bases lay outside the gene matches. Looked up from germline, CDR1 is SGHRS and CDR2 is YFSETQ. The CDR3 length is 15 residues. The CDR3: CASSLVQGANTEAFF. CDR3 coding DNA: TGCGCCAGCAGCTTGGTTCAGGGGGCGAACACTGAAGCTTTCTTT. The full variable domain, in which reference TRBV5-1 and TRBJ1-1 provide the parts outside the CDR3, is KAGVTQTPRYLIKTRGQQVTLSCSPISGHRSVSWYQQTPGQGLQFLFEYFSETQRNKGNFPGRFSGRQFSNSRSEMNVSTLELGDSALYLCASSLVQGANTEAFFGQGTRLTVV.

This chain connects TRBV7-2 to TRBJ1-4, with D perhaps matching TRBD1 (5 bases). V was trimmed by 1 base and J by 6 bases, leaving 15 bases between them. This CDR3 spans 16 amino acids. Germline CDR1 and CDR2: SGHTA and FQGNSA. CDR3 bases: TGTGCCAGCAGCTTAGGTCGATGGGGCTTGTATGAAAAACTGTTTTTT. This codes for CASSLGRWGLYEKLFF.